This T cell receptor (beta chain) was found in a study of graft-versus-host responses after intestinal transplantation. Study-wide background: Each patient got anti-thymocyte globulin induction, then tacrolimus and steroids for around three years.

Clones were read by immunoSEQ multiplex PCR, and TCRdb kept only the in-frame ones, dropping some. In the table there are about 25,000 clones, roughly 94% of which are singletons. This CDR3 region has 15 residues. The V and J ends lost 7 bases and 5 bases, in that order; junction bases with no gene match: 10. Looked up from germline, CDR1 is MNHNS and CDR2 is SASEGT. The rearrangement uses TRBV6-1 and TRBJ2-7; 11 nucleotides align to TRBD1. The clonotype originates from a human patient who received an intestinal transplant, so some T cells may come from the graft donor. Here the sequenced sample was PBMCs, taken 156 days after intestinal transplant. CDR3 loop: CASTDRGRTSDEQYF. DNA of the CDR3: TGTGCCAGCACGGACAGGGGGCGGACTAGCGACGAGCAGTACTTC.